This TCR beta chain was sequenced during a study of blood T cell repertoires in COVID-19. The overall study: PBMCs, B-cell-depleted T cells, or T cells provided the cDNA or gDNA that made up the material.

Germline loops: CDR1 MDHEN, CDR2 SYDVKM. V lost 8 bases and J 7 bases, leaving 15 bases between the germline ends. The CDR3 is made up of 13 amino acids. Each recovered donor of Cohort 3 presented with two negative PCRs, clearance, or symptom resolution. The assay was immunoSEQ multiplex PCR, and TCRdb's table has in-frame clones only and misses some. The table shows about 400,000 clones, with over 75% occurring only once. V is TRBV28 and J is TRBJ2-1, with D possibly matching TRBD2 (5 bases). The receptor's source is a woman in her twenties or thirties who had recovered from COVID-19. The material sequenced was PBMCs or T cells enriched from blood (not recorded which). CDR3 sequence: CASSDLMGNEQFF. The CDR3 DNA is TGTGCCAGCTCGGACTTAATGGGGAATGAGCAGTTCTTC.